Shown below are 18 T cell receptor beta chains from a single sample sequenced in a study of OX40 agonist ivuxolimab in advanced cancers. Using immunoSEQ multiplex PCR, the repertoire was profiled, and TCRdb retains in-frame clones only, with some absent. The table records tens of thousands of clones, around 88% of them present only once. Sequenced material: CD4+ or CD8+ T cells sorted from blood, taken in a trial of the OX40 agonist ivuxolimab. The receptor set was obtained from an adult with an advanced solid tumor such as melanoma, head and neck, liver or kidney cancer.

V is TRBV7-3 and J is TRBJ2-5, with 7 bases aligning to TRBD2. Germline V gives CDR1 SGHTA, CDR2 FQGTGA. J lost 2 bases, V lost 5 bases, and 5 bases had no gene match. The CDR3 extends over 14 amino acids. CDR3: CASSPTSAQETQYF. Here the CDR3 DNA reads TGTGCCAGCAGCCCCACTAGCGCGCAAGAGACCCAGTACTTC.

Details on this clone: At the DNA level, this CDR3 is encoded by other sequences in the same sample as well. The rearrangement links TRBV7-2 to TRBJ1-3; no clear D. The CDR3 is 13 residues long. V was cut by 5 bases and J by 7 bases, with 12 bases left in between. CDR1 is SGHTA, CDR2 FQGNSA, per germline. CDR3 amino acids: CASSLGLRNTIYF. The CDR3 DNA reads TGTGCCAGCAGCCTGGGTCTCCGGAACACCATATATTTT.

This clone was detected a few times. The chain carries TRBV2 and TRBJ1-2; D uncertain. The V end was cut by 11 bases, the J end by 2 bases, with 12 bases between. In germline, CDR1 is SNHLY, CDR2 FYNNEI. The CDR3 has 12 amino acids. The CDR3 reads CAGSTTNYGYTF. DNA for the CDR3: TGTGCCGGTTCGACGACCAACTATGGCTACACCTTC.

The J gene is TRBJ2-7, the V gene TRBV29-1, with no clear D. Trimming removed 3 bases at V and 6 bases at J, with 15 bases between. CDR1 is SQVTM and CDR2 is ANQGSEA in the germline V gene. The CDR3 spans 13 residues. The CDR3 is CSVDTAGIGEQYF. The CDR3 DNA is TGCAGCGTTGATACGGCCGGTATTGGCGAGCAGTACTTC.

The chain uses TRBV5-1 and TRBJ1-4, with D perhaps matching TRBD1 (5 bases). The CDR3 spans 16 residues. Germline V CDR1 and CDR2: SGHRS, YFSETQ. V lost 1 base and J lost 5, with 15 bases in between. The CDR3 loop is CASSLKAQGGNEKLFF. The CDR3 coding sequence is TGCGCCAGCAGCTTGAAAGCGCAGGGCGGAAATGAAAAACTGTTTTTT.

The genes are TRBV28 and TRBJ1-5, with D maybe TRBD1 (6 bases). The germline V gene has CDR1 MDHEN and CDR2 SYDVKM. Trimming stripped 6 bases from V and 4 bases from J, with 19 bases between. The CDR3 consists of 16 residues. Here the CDR3 reads CASRPSGAQGNQPQHF. The CDR3 nucleotides are TGTGCCAGCAGGCCCTCGGGGGCGCAAGGAAATCAGCCCCAGCATTTT.

This chain links TRBV29-1 with TRBJ2-2; 9 nucleotides agree with TRBD1. The CDR3 length is 14 residues. Germline CDR1 reads SQVTM; CDR2 reads ANQGSEA. The trim removed 4 bases at V and 3 bases at J, leaving 3 bases unmatched. The chain's CDR3 is CSVAGTGYTGELFF. CDR3 nucleotide sequence: TGCAGCGTTGCCGGGACAGGGTACACCGGGGAGCTGTTTTTT.

The J gene is TRBJ1-6, the V gene TRBV10-3; D is unclear. The CDR3 spans 15 residues. V lost 3 bases and J 0 bases, leaving 6 bases between the germline ends. CDR1 ENHRY and CDR2 SYGVKD come from the germline V gene. DNA of the CDR3: TGTGCCATCAGTGACCGGAGCTCCTATAATTCACCCCTCCACTTT. It encodes CAISDRSSYNSPLHF.

The chain couples TRBV15 to TRBJ1-4, with D tentatively TRBD1 (5 bases). This CDR3 is built from 17 residues. CDR1 is LNHNV and CDR2 is YYDKDF in the germline V gene (reference sequence). The ends were cut back, 2 bases at V and 8 bases at J, with 21 bases in the middle. In DNA form, the CDR3 reads TGTGCCACCAGCAGACTCGCCTTAGGGGTAGGAGGCGAAAAACTGTTTTTT. Amino acid sequence: CATSRLALGVGGEKLFF.

This chain joins TRBV6-6 and TRBJ1-5; no clear D. CDR1 and CDR2 (germline): MNHNY, SVGAGI (reference sequence). V was clipped by 0 bases and J by 6 bases, with 9 bases between them. There are 14 residues in the CDR3. This CDR3 reads CASSYSSRGQPQHF. The CDR3 region has the DNA TGTGCCAGCAGTTACTCCTCCCGGGGTCAGCCCCAGCATTTT.

The chain carries TRBV2 and TRBJ2-1; TRBD1 might be the D (6 bases). The CDR3 has 13 amino acids. Per the germline V gene, CDR1 is SNHLY and CDR2 is FYNNEI. Trimming removed 11 bases at V and 6 bases at J, with 17 bases between. The DNA for the CDR3 is TGTGCCGGGGGCCCGGGACCGGGCAATGAGCAGTTCTTC. Protein sequence: CAGGPGPGNEQFF.

The rearrangement joins TRBV30 to TRBJ2-1, with D maybe TRBD2 (5 bases). The CDR3 has 17 residues. The germline CDR1 and CDR2 sequences are GTSNPN and SVGIG (reference sequence). V gave up 2 bases and J gave up 4 bases, with 21 bases separating them. This CDR3 reads CAWSLQLDFRIYNEQFF. As DNA, the CDR3 is TGTGCCTGGAGTCTGCAATTGGACTTCCGGATATACAATGAGCAGTTCTTC.

The chain has TRBV11-2 and TRBJ1-6; 8 bases fit TRBD1. The V and J ends lost 8 bases and 7 bases, in that order; junction bases with no gene match: 13. The CDR3 runs 16 residues. CDR1 is SGHAT, CDR2 FQNNGV, per germline. The CDR3 DNA follows: TGTGCCAGCGGCCAAGACCTGGACAGGGAGAATTCACCCCTCCACTTT. Amino acids: CASGQDLDRENSPLHF.

The chain employs TRBV11-2 and TRBJ1-4, with D possibly being TRBD1 (5 bases). The CDR3 length is 17 residues. Germline assignment: CDR1 SGHAT and CDR2 FQNNGV. V was shortened by 5 bases and J by 0 bases, with 16 bases between the two germline ends. In DNA form, the CDR3 reads TGTGCCAGCAGCGTACAGGCAGGGTTCGCAACTAATGAAAAACTGTTTTTT. It codes for CASSVQAGFATNEKLFF.

This clone was observed a single time. The genes are TRBV6-1 and TRBJ1-2; D gene ambiguous. The germline V and J ends were trimmed by 9 bases and 0 bases, with 11 bases remaining between them. Germline CDR1 reads MNHNS; CDR2 reads SASEGT. The CDR3 length is 13 residues. The chain's CDR3 is CASIGGSNYGYTF. The CDR3 region has the DNA TGTGCCAGTATCGGAGGTTCTAACTATGGCTACACCTTC.

The chain links TRBV7-3 to TRBJ2-2, with D unresolved. Trimming left V 4 bases short and J 8 bases short, with 8 bases between. Germline lookup yields CDR1 SGHTA and CDR2 FQGTGA. The CDR3 covers 12 residues. In DNA form, the CDR3 reads TGTGCCAGCAGCTCCCCCGGGGGGGAGCTGTTTTTT. Protein: CASSSPGGELFF.

This clone was found a few times. The chain carries TRBV10-3 and TRBJ2-1; 10 positions match TRBD1. V shed 10 bases, J shed 8 bases, and the junction held 8 bases outside the gene matches. The length of the CDR3 is 13 residues. CDR1 is ENHRY and CDR2 is SYGVKD in the germline V gene. In DNA, the CDR3 is TGTGCCACGGGACAGGGGAGGGAGGATGAGCAGTTCTTC. This encodes CATGQGREDEQFF.

This sequence joins TRBV5-1 and TRBJ2-1, with D perhaps matching TRBD1 (6 bases). V was pared by 3 bases and J by 10 bases, with 14 bases between. The CDR3 covers 13 residues. Germline-derived CDR1 and CDR2 are SGHRS and YFSETQ. The CDR3 loop reads CASSWGSGTEQFF. The CDR3 nucleotides are TGCGCCAGCAGCTGGGGGTCCGGGACAGAGCAGTTCTTC. Complete variable domain (other parts from reference TRBV5-1 and TRBJ2-1): KAGVTQTPRYLIKTRGQQVTLSCSPISGHRSVSWYQQTPGQGLQFLFEYFSETQRNKGNFPGRFSGRQFSNSRSEMNVSTLELGDSALYLCASSWGSGTEQFFGPGTRLTVL.